A single sample is the source of the 3 T cell receptor beta chains below, sequenced in a study of response to subunit inactivated influenza vaccine. Via MiXCR, TCRdb re-called the RT-PCR reads, giving one row per CDR3 protein. The sample lists hundreds of thousands of distinct CDR3 sequences, about 11% occurring once. The sequences come from PBMCs from blood, collected on the day of vaccination. The receptors were gathered from a man aged 45-60 years who received an inactivated influenza vaccine.

This clonotype was detected a few times. The rearrangement links TRBV6-5 to TRBJ2-2; TRBD2 aligns across 10 bases. CDR3 length: 17 amino acids. Looked up from germline, CDR1 is MNHEY and CDR2 is SVGAGI. V shed 2 bases and J 3 bases; nucleotides not matched to a gene: 6. The DNA for the CDR3 is TGTGCCAGCAGTTACCCCATAGCGGGAGGTGACACCGGGGAGCTGTTTTTT. The encoded protein is CASSYPIAGGDTGELFF.

This clonotype has only a few counts. J is TRBJ2-2 and V is TRBV20-1; D gene unclear. This CDR3 region has 13 residues. The germline V and J ends were trimmed by 1 base and 1 base, with 4 bases remaining between them. CDR1 is DFQATT, CDR2 SNEGSKA, per germline (reference sequence). The CDR3 region is CSARGGNTGELFF. The CDR3 nucleotides are TGCAGTGCTAGAGGGGGGAACACCGGGGAGCTGTTTTTT.

This clonotype has just a few counts. The J gene is TRBJ2-3, the V gene TRBV5-1, with 9 bases lining up with TRBD1. Per the germline V gene, CDR1 is SGHRS and CDR2 is YFSETQ. Trimming took 6 bases from V and 1 from J; bases not matched to a gene: 6. The CDR3 consists of 15 residues. CDR3 in DNA: TGCGCCAGCAACCCACAGGGGGCTCGCACAGATACGCAGTATTTT. It yields the protein CASNPQGARTDTQYF.